The T cell receptor beta chain described here comes from a study of CD8 T cell repertoires and HIV-1 epitope variants (dated by TCRdb to 2019 to 2021). Looking at the study overall: In separate culture wells, T cells were stimulated with each of twenty-five peptides that represented autologous and known Gag and Nef epitope variants. Tested epitopes included three Gag epitope families and Nef HW9 and YT9. An aliquot of 1M T cells was saved as an uncultured baseline condition, separate from the 80 to 85 T cell cultures. Cultures ran for around 10 days in IMDM with gentamicin, with half-media changes on days 3 and 7 adding IL-2, IL-7 and IL-15. T cells were enriched using the EasySep Human T Cell Enrichment Kit and were co-cultured with equal numbers of autologous T cell-negative cells serving as antigen-presenting cells. Control conditions included a CMV, EBV and flu peptide pool, the Ebola AY9 epitope as negative control, and a no-peptide well. A total of around 83 T cell cultures were run, with each culture condition performed in triplicate except for one peptide, which was performed in duplicate. Study-wide findings and limitations: The assay identified only TCR beta chains and indicated proliferation to antigen, not T cell function or cytokine profile. About 10 antigen-specific TCR beta clonotypes were identified, of which more than five appeared to be cross-reactive for autologous or known escape epitope variants. A handful of clonotypes recognized the Nef KF9 family and one clonotype recognized the HW9 family, while no responses to the TAALDMSHF plasma variant were seen.

TCR beta CDR3 regions were sequenced at survey depth on the immunoSEQ platform. The QIAamp DNA micro kit was used to extract genomic DNA from every cultured and uncultured CD8+ T cell population. Per the original workflow: Samples with under 5,000 productive reads were excluded, and this exclusion removed 5 of the 75 HIV peptide-stimulated cultures. Sequences were trimmed to CDR3 by a MANAFEST web app, and nonproductive sequences, CDR3s under 5 amino acids, and sequences not starting with C or ending with F/W were removed. To count as antigen-specific, a clonotype had to be expanded in at least 2 of 3 replicates compared with the no-peptide control at FDR 0.01, and only within one epitope family. Specific clonotypes also needed at least fivefold higher frequency than in wells stimulated with peptides from other epitope families. This immuneACCESS table, as held by TCRdb, lists in-frame sequences with V and J called but not all clones. Of the missing ones, under half trace to an unresolved V gene in checked studies; the others have no known cause. Clonal size and the V and J genes are those of that table, whereas D and trimming came from the DNA. The sample table shows roughly 2,400 clones, and around 73% are seen once. About 43% of the sample is in the top ten clones.

Worth noting for this clone: Its antigen is currently not known. One base away there is no much larger clone; base qualities are not given.

The CDR3 covers 14 residues, taking in both the cysteine and the phenylalanine. Here the CDR3 DNA is all that survives: 42 bases in frame from base 1. Per the germline V gene, SGHVS is the CDR1 and FQNEAQ is the CDR2. V is pruned by 0 bases and J by 5 bases, leaving 0 bases of the junction without a gene match. The EasySep Human CD8+ T Cell Enrichment Kit was used on day 10 to isolate CD8+ T cells from every culture. The receptor was derived from a male donor with HIV. The chain links TRBV7-8 with TRBJ2-3; 9 central nucleotides agree with TRBD2. Sequencing input: cultured CD8+ T cells derived from PBMCs. The bases are TGTGCCAGCAGCTTAGCGACTAGCGGAGATACGCAGTATTTT. Its protein reads: CASSLATSGDTQYF. Full variable domain (CDR3 extended with the reference TRBV7-8 and TRBJ2-3 proteins): GAGVSQSPRYKVAKRGQDVALRCDPISGHVSLFWYQQALGQGPEFLTYFQNEAQLDKSGLPSDRFFAERPEGSVSTLKIQRTQQEDSAVYLCASSLATSGDTQYFGPGTRLTVL.